These 5 T cell receptor beta chains came from one sample sequenced in a study of Ad26.COV2.S vaccination and SARS-CoV-2 variants. Method: immunoSEQ multiplex PCR; TCRdb's copy keeps in-frame clones and lacks some. This table has about 330,000 clones, 90% appearing once. Treatment indicated: about 20 received Ad26.COV2.S at low or high dose, single or two shots; about 5 received placebo; per-sample allocation not given. At day 63 after the first vaccine or placebo injection, samples were drawn. The sequencing here drew on peripheral blood, taken in a trial of Ad26.COV2.S vaccine versus placebo. These TCRs come from a person between 18 and 65 years old who received the Ad26.COV2.S COVID-19 vaccine or a placebo.

This rearrangement joins TRBV29-1 to TRBJ1-1; D not certain. Trimming left V 6 bases short and J 10 bases short, with 12 bases between. The CDR3 is 10 residues long. The germline CDR1 and CDR2 sequences are SQVTM and ANQGSEA. The DNA of the CDR3 is TGCAGCGTGATCGAAGTTCGAGCTTTCTTT. It translates to CSVIEVRAFF.

This rearrangement joins TRBV18 to TRBJ2-5; D tentatively reads TRBD1 or TRBD2 (7 bases each). Germline assignment: CDR1 KGHSH and CDR2 LQKENI. V shed 6 bases and J shed 4 bases, with 18 bases lying between them. This CDR3 is 15 amino acids long. This CDR3 is CASSPGGGSLETQYF. CDR3 DNA sequence: TGTGCCAGCTCCCCAGGGGGAGGGTCTTTAGAGACCCAGTACTTC.

The chain has TRBV24-1 and TRBJ2-1; TRBD2 matches at 7 bases. Germline V CDR1 and CDR2: KGHDR, SFDVKD. This CDR3 is 16 amino acids long. The V gene end was trimmed by 2 bases and the J gene end by 2 bases; junction bases not matched to a gene: 5. In DNA form, the CDR3 reads TGTGCCACCAGTGATTCCAAGGGGACTACCTACAATGAGCAGTTCTTC. This sequence encodes CATSDSKGTTYNEQFF.

V gene TRBV7-2 combines with J gene TRBJ1-1; 8 bases line up with TRBD1. V lost 2 bases, J lost 4 bases, and 12 bases stayed unmatched. Per germline, CDR1 SGHTA and CDR2 FQGNSA. The CDR3 covers 17 residues. CDR3 residues: CASSLSDQGALPTEAFF. The CDR3, as DNA: TGTGCCAGCAGCTTATCGGACCAGGGGGCTTTGCCCACTGAAGCTTTCTTT.

The V call is TRBV6-5, the J call TRBJ1-5; TRBD1 aligns across 7 bases. The J segment lost 0 bases and the V segment lost 5 bases, leaving 1 base of the junction unmatched. Germline V gene lookup returns CDR1 MNHEY and CDR2 SVGAGI. CDR3 length equals 14 residues. The CDR3 here is CASSRQGSNQPQHF. The CDR3 coding sequence is TGTGCCAGCAGTAGACAGGGTAGCAATCAGCCCCAGCATTTT.